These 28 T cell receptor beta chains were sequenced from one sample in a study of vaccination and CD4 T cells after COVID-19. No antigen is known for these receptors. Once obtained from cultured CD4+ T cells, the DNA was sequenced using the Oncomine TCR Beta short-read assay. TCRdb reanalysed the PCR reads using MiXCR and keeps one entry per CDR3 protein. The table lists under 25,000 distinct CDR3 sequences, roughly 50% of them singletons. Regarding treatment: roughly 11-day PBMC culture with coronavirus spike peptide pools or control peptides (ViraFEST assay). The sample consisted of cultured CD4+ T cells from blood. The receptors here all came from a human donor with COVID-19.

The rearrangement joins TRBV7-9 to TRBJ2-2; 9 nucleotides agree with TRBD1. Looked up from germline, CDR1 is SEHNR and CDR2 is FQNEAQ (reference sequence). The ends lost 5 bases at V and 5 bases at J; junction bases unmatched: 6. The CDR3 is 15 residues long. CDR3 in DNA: TGTGCCAGCAGCACCGGGACAGGGAGAACCGGGGAGCTGTTTTTT. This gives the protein CASSTGTGRTGELFF. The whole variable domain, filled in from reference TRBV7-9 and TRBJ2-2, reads DTGVSQNPRHKITKRGQNVTFRCDPISEHNRLYWYRQTLGQGPEFLTYFQNEAQLEKSRLLSDRFSAERPKGSFSTLEIQRTEQGDSAMYLCASSTGTGRTGELFFGEGSRLTVL.

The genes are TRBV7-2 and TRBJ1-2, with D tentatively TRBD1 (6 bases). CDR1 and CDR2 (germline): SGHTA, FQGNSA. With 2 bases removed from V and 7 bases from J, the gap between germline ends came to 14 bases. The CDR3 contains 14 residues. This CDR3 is CASSLQTGTAGYTF. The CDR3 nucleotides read TGTGCCAGCAGCTTACAAACAGGGACGGCTGGCTACACCTTC. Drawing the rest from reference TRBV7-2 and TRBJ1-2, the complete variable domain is GAGVSQSPSNKVTEKGKDVELRCDPISGHTALYWYRQSLGQGLEFLIYFQGNSAPDKSGLPSDRFSAERTGGSVSTLTIQRTQQEDSAVYLCASSLQTGTAGYTFGSGTRLTVV.

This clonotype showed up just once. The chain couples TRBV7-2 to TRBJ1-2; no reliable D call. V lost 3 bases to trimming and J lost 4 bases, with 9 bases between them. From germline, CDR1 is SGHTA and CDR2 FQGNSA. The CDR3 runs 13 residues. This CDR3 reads CASSLAGIYGYTF. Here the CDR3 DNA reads TGTGCCAGCAGCTTGGCGGGTATCTATGGCTACACCTTC.

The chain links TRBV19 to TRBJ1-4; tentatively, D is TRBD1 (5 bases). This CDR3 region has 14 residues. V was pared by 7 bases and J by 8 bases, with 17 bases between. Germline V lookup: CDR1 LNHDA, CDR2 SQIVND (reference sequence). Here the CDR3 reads CASTVGLGREKLFF. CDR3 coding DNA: TGTGCCAGTACCGTGGGACTCGGGAGGGAAAAACTGTTTTTT.

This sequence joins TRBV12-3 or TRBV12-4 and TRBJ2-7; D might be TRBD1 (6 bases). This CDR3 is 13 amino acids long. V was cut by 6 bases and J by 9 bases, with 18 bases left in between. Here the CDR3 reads CASSPGANSVQYF. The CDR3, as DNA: TGTGCCAGCAGCCCAGGGGCGAATTCGGTGCAGTACTTC.

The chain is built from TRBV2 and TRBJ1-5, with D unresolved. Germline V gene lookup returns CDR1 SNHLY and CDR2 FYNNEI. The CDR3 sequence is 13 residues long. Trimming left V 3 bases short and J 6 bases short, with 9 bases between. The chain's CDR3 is CASSEARAQPQHF. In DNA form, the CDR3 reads TGTGCCAGCAGTGAGGCACGGGCTCAGCCCCAGCATTTT.

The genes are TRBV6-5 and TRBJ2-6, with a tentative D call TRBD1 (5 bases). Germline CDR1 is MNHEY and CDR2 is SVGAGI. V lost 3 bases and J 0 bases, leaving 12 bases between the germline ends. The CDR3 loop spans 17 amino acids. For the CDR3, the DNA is TGTGCCAGCAGTTATGTGGCAGGGAACTCTGGGGCCAACGTCCTGACTTTC. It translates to CASSYVAGNSGANVLTF.

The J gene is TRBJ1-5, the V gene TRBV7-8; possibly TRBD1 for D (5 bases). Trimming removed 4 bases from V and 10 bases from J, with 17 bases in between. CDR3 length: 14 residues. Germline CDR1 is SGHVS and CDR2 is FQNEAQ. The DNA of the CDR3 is TGTGCCAGCAGCTCTGGGGGACGCGACACTCCCCAGCATTTT. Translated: CASSSGGRDTPQHF. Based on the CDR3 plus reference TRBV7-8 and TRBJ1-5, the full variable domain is GAGVSQSPRYKVAKRGQDVALRCDPISGHVSLFWYQQALGQGPEFLTYFQNEAQLDKSGLPSDRFFAERPEGSVSTLKIQRTQQEDSAVYLCASSSGGRDTPQHFGDGTRLSIL.

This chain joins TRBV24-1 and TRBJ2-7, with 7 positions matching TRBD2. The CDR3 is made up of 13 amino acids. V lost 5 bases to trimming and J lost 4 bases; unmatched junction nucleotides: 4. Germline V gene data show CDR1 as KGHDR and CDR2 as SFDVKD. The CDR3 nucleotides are TGTGCCACCAGTGGGGGGGGGGATTACGAGCAGTACTTC. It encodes CATSGGGDYEQYF.

DNA of the CDR3: TGTGCCAGCAGCCCAACCGTTAACAGGGGGACTAGCACAGATACGCAGTATTTT. Translating it yields CASSPTVNRGTSTDTQYF. This rearrangement joins TRBV6-1 to TRBJ2-3; 8 bases match TRBD1. This CDR3 region has 18 residues. Germline CDR1 MNHNS, CDR2 SASEGT. Losses at the gene ends were 6 bases for V and 0 bases for J; bases not matched to a gene: 14.

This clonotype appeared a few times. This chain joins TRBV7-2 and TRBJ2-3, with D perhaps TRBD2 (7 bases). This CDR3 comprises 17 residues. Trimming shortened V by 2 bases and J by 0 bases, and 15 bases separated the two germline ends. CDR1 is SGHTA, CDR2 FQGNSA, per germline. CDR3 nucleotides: TGTGCCAGCAGCTTAAACTCCGCGGGGGCCAGCACAGATACGCAGTATTTT. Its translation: CASSLNSAGASTDTQYF.

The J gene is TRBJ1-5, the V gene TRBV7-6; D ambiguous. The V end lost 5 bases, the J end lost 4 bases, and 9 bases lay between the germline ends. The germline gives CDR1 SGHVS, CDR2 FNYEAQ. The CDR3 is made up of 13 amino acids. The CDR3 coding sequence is TGTGCCAGCAGCCCGACATTGAATCAGCCCCAGCATTTT. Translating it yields CASSPTLNQPQHF.

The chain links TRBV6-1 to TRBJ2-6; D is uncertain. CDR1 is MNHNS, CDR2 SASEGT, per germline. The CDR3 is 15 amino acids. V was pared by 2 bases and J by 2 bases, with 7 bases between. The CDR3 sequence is CASSESGAGANVLTF. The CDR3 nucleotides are TGTGCCAGCAGTGAATCCGGTGCTGGGGCCAACGTCCTGACTTTC.

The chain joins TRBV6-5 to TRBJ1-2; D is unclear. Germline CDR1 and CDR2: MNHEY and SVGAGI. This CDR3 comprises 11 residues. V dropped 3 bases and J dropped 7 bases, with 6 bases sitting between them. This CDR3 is CASSYKGGYTF. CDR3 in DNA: TGTGCCAGCAGTTATAAAGGTGGCTACACCTTC.

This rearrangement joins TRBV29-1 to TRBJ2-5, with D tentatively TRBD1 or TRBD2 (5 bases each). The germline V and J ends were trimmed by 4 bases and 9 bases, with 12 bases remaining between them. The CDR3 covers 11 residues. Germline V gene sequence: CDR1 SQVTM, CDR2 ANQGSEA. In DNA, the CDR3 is TGCAGCGTTGGGCCAAGAGGGGCCCAGTACTTC. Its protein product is CSVGPRGAQYF.

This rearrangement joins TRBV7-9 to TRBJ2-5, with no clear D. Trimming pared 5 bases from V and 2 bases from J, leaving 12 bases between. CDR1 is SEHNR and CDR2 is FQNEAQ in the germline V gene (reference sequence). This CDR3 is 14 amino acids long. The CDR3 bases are TGTGCCAGCAGCCGCCGATTGGATCAAGAGACCCAGTACTTC. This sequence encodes CASSRRLDQETQYF.

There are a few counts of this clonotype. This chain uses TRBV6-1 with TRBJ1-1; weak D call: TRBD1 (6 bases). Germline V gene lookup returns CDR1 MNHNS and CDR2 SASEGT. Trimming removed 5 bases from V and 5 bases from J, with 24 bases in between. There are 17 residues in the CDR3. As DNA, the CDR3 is TGTGCCAGCAGTCTCAACCCAACCCAGGGGAGGGGAACTGAAGCTTTCTTT. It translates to CASSLNPTQGRGTEAFF.

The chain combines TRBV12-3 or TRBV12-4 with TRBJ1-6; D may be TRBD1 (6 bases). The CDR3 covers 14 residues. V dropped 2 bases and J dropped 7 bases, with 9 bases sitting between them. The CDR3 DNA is TGTGCCAGCAGTTTACTGCAGGGGAATTCACCCCTCCACTTT. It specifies CASSLLQGNSPLHF.

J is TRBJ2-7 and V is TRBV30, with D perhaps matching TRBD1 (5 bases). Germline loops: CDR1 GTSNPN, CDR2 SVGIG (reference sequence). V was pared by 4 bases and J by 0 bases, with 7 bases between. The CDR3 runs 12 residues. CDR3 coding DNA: TGTGCCTGGATGACAGACTCCTACGAGCAGTACTTC. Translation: CAWMTDSYEQYF.

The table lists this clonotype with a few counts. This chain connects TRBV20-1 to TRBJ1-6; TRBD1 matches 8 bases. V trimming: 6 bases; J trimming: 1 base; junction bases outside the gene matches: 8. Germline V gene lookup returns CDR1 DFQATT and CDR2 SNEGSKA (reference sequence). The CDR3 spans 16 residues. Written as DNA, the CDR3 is TGCAGTGCCCTGCGGACAGGGTGGTCCTATAATTCACCCCTCCACTTT. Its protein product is CSALRTGWSYNSPLHF.

CDR3 DNA: TGCGCCAGCAGATTAGTGGGGGGACAGAATTACGAGCAGTACTTC. Residues: CASRLVGGQNYEQYF. The J gene is TRBJ2-7, the V gene TRBV23-1, with TRBD1 as a possible D gene (7 bases). TRBV23-1 falls under the ORF class, with uncertain function. The CDR3 spans 15 residues. Trimming left V 6 bases short and J 4 bases short, with 19 bases between.

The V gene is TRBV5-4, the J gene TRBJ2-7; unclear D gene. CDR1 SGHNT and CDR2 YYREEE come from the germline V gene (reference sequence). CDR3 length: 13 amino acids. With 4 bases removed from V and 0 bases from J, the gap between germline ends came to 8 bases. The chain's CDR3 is CASSGGSSYEQYF. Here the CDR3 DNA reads TGTGCCAGCAGCGGTGGGTCCTCCTACGAGCAGTACTTC.

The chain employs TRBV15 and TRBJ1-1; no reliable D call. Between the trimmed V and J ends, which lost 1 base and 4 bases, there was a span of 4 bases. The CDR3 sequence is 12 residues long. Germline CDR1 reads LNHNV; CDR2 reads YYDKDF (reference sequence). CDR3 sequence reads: CATSRVGTEAFF. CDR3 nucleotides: TGTGCCACCAGCAGAGTTGGCACTGAAGCTTTCTTT.

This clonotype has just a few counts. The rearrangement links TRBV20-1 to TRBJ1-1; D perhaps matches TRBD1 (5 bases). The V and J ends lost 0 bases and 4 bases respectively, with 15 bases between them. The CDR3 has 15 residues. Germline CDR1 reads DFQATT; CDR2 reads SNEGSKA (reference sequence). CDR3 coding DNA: TGCAGTGCTAGAGATCCCGGGACGGAAGGCACTGAAGCTTTCTTT. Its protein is CSARDPGTEGTEAFF.

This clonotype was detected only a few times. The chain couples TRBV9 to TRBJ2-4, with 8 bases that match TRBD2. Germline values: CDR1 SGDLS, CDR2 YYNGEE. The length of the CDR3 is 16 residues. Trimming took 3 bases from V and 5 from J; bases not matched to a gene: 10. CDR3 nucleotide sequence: TGTGCCAGCAGCGCCCGATCTAGCGGGCAACAAAACATTCAGTACTTC. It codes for CASSARSSGQQNIQYF.

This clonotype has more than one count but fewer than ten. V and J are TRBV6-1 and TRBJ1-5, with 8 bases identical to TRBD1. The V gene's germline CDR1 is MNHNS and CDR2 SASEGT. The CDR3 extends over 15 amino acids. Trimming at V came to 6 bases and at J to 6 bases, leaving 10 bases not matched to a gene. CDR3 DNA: TGTGCCAGCAGAGACGGACAGGGTGGGGGTCAGCCCCAGCATTTT. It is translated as CASRDGQGGGQPQHF.

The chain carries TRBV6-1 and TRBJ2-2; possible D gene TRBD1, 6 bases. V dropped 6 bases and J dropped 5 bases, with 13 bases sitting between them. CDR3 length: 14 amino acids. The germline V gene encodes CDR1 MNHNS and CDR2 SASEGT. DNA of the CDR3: TGTGCCAGCAGGGACAGACCTGAAACCGGGGAGCTGTTTTTT. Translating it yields CASRDRPETGELFF.

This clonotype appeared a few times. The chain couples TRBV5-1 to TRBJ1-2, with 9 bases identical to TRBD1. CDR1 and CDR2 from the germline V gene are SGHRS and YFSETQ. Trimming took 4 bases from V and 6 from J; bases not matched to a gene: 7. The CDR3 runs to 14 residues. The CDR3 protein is CASSGSQGADGYTF. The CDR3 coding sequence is TGCGCCAGCAGCGGCTCACAGGGGGCGGATGGCTACACCTTC.